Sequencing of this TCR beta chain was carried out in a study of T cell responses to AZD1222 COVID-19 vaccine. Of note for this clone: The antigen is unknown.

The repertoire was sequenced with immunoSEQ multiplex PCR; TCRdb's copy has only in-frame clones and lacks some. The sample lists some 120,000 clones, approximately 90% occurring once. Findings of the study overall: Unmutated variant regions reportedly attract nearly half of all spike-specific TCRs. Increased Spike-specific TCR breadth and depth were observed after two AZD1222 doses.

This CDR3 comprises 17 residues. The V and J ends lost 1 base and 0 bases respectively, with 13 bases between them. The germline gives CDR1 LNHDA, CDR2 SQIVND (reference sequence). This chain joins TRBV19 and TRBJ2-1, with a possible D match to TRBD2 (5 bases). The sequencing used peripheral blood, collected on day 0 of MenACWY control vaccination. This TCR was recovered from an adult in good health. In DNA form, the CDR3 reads TGTGCCAGTAGTATAGGGCTAGCTGATAGCTCCTACAATGAGCAGTTCTTC. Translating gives CASSIGLADSSYNEQFF.